This is a list of T cell receptor beta chains from one sample in a study of siplizumab effects on memory and regulatory T cells. Measured with immunoSEQ multiplex PCR; TCRdb has only the in-frame clones, and not every one. Among over 65,000 clones listed, 93% were seen once. Sequencing was carried out using CD8+ T cells sorted from blood. These receptors came from a human donor in good health. Both conserved end residues are part of each CDR3. A D gene is named only where the DNA matches it firmly. Clone size appears in some rows only: once, few, many, or a class for an expanded clone.

v_call: TRBV29-1; j_call: TRBJ1-2; d_call: -; clone_size: -; cdr3_nt: TGCAGCGTACCCGGGATCTATGGCTACACCTTC; cdr3_aa: CSVPGIYGYTF
v_call: TRBV19; j_call: TRBJ1-1; d_call: TRBD1; clone_size: -; cdr3_nt: TGTGCCAGTAGTATCTACACAGGGGGGAACACTGAAGCTTTCTTT; cdr3_aa: CASSIYTGGNTEAFF
v_call: TRBV27; j_call: TRBJ1-4; d_call: -; clone_size: -; cdr3_nt: TGTGCCAGCAGTTTATCGGGCGCCCGTAATGAAAAACTGTTTTTT; cdr3_aa: CASSLSGARNEKLFF
v_call: TRBV7-6; j_call: TRBJ2-3; d_call: TRBD2; clone_size: -; cdr3_nt: TGTGCCAGCAGAGCGATAGCGGGGCCCACAGATACGCAGTATTTT; cdr3_aa: CASRAIAGPTDTQYF
v_call: TRBV5-1; j_call: TRBJ2-3; d_call: TRBD2; clone_size: -; cdr3_nt: TGCGCCAGCAGCCCGGAACGCCTGGGAGGGATGGATACGCAGTATTTT; cdr3_aa: CASSPERLGGMDTQYF
v_call: TRBV4-1; j_call: TRBJ2-5; d_call: TRBD2; clone_size: -; cdr3_nt: TGCGCCAGCAGCCAAGCGGGGGGGCGGGAAGAGACCCAGTACTTC; cdr3_aa: CASSQAGGREETQYF
v_call: TRBV7-9; j_call: TRBJ2-5; d_call: -; clone_size: once; cdr3_nt: TGTGCCAGCAGCTGGCTCGGCGGGGTGCAAGAGACCCAGTACTTC; cdr3_aa: CASSWLGGVQETQYF
v_call: TRBV4-2; j_call: TRBJ2-7; d_call: -; clone_size: -; cdr3_nt: TGTGCCAGCAGCCAAGGGTCGGACGAGCAGTACTTC; cdr3_aa: CASSQGSDEQYF
v_call: TRBV6-4; j_call: TRBJ2-1; d_call: -; clone_size: -; cdr3_nt: TGTGCCAGCAGTGACTCTATCGGGGGGCCAAAGAAAAATGAGCAGTTCTTC; cdr3_aa: CASSDSIGGPKKNEQFF
v_call: TRBV27; j_call: TRBJ2-2; d_call: -; clone_size: -; cdr3_nt: TGTGCCAGTACGGGGGGCGGTGGAATAGGGGAGCTGTTTTTT; cdr3_aa: CASTGGGGIGELFF
v_call: TRBV7-6; j_call: TRBJ1-1; d_call: -; clone_size: -; cdr3_nt: TGTGCCAGCAGCTTCTCCAGTAACACTGAAGCTTTCTTT; cdr3_aa: CASSFSSNTEAFF
v_call: TRBV9; j_call: TRBJ2-3; d_call: -; clone_size: -; cdr3_nt: TGTGCCAGCAGCGGCGGGGAAGGTTCAGATACGCAGTATTTT; cdr3_aa: CASSGGEGSDTQYF
v_call: TRBV6-6; j_call: TRBJ1-1; d_call: -; clone_size: -; cdr3_nt: TGTGCCAGCAGTAATCCACAGACAGGGAACACTGAAGCTTTCTTT; cdr3_aa: CASSNPQTGNTEAFF
v_call: TRBV10-2; j_call: TRBJ2-7; d_call: -; clone_size: -; cdr3_nt: TGCGCCAGCAGTGAGTTATACGAGCAGTACTTC; cdr3_aa: CASSELYEQYF
v_call: TRBV11-2; j_call: TRBJ2-7; d_call: TRBD2; clone_size: -; cdr3_nt: TGTGCCAGCAGCCCCGGGAGGGGCGGATACGAGCAGTACTTC; cdr3_aa: CASSPGRGGYEQYF
v_call: TRBV5-6; j_call: TRBJ1-5; d_call: -; clone_size: -; cdr3_nt: TGTGCCAGCAGCTTCGGACAGACCAATCAGCCCCAGCATTTT; cdr3_aa: CASSFGQTNQPQHF
v_call: TRBV19; j_call: TRBJ2-7; d_call: -; clone_size: once; cdr3_nt: TGTGCCAGTAGTACGGGCTACGAGCAGTACTTC; cdr3_aa: CASSTGYEQYF
v_call: TRBV5-1; j_call: TRBJ2-7; d_call: TRBD2; clone_size: -; cdr3_nt: TGCGCCAGCAGCTTGTACGGGGGGGCCGAGCAGTACTTC; cdr3_aa: CASSLYGGAEQYF
v_call: TRBV11-3; j_call: TRBJ1-1; d_call: -; clone_size: once; cdr3_nt: TGTGCCAGCAGCTTGGGCCAGGGAGGGAACACTGAAGCTTTCTTT; cdr3_aa: CASSLGQGGNTEAFF
v_call: TRBV6-6; j_call: TRBJ2-1; d_call: TRBD2; clone_size: -; cdr3_nt: TGTGCCAGCAGCGTCGGCGGGGGGCCTTACAATGAGCAGTTCTTC; cdr3_aa: CASSVGGGPYNEQFF
v_call: TRBV27; j_call: TRBJ1-1; d_call: -; clone_size: -; cdr3_nt: TGTGCCAGCAGTTTATTCCGGGGAGTTGATACTGAAGCTTTCTTT; cdr3_aa: CASSLFRGVDTEAFF
v_call: TRBV7-9; j_call: TRBJ1-2; d_call: TRBD1; clone_size: -; cdr3_nt: TGTGCCAGCACCGGTACAGGGGGTGATGGCTACACCTTC; cdr3_aa: CASTGTGGDGYTF
v_call: TRBV9; j_call: TRBJ2-7; d_call: -; clone_size: -; cdr3_nt: TGTGCCAGCAGCCCACAGGAAGGCTACGAGCAGTACTTC; cdr3_aa: CASSPQEGYEQYF
v_call: TRBV4-2; j_call: TRBJ1-3; d_call: -; clone_size: once; cdr3_nt: TGTGCCAGCAGCCAAACACAGGGTAGCAACACCATATATTTT; cdr3_aa: CASSQTQGSNTIYF
v_call: TRBV11-3; j_call: TRBJ2-5; d_call: -; clone_size: -; cdr3_nt: TGTGCCAGCAGCCTCGGTTGGGGACTTGAGACCCAGTACTTC; cdr3_aa: CASSLGWGLETQYF
v_call: TRBV9; j_call: TRBJ1-4; d_call: -; clone_size: -; cdr3_nt: TGTGCCAGCAGTCCCGGGGGCCTTGGCAATGAAAAACTGTTTTTT; cdr3_aa: CASSPGGLGNEKLFF
v_call: TRBV27; j_call: TRBJ1-4; d_call: TRBD1; clone_size: -; cdr3_nt: TGTGCCAGCAGTCTCCTAATGACAGGGGGAAATGAAAAACTGTTTTTT; cdr3_aa: CASSLLMTGGNEKLFF
v_call: TRBV9; j_call: TRBJ2-7; d_call: -; clone_size: once; cdr3_nt: TGTGCCAGCAGCGTAGGGTCAGGGGTTCCCCTCTTGGACGAGCAGTACTTC; cdr3_aa: CASSVGSGVPLLDEQYF
v_call: TRBV6-1; j_call: TRBJ2-3; d_call: -; clone_size: -; cdr3_nt: TGTGCCAGCAGTGTAGGAGTGGCGGGCCCCACAGATACGCAGTATTTT; cdr3_aa: CASSVGVAGPTDTQYF
v_call: TRBV28; j_call: TRBJ2-1; d_call: TRBD2; clone_size: -; cdr3_nt: TGTGCCAGCAGTTCGTCGGCACTAGCGGGGGTGGGGAATGAGCAGTTCTTC; cdr3_aa: CASSSSALAGVGNEQFF
v_call: TRBV7-9; j_call: TRBJ1-1; d_call: -; clone_size: -; cdr3_nt: TGTGCCAGCAGGGGGGGCACTGAAGCTTTCTTT; cdr3_aa: CASRGGTEAFF
v_call: TRBV7-2; j_call: TRBJ2-5; d_call: -; clone_size: -; cdr3_nt: TGTGCCAGCAGCTTTTTGTTCGGAGTGGAGACGGAACAAGAGACCCAGTACTTC; cdr3_aa: CASSFLFGVETEQETQYF
v_call: TRBV2; j_call: TRBJ2-1; d_call: TRBD1; clone_size: -; cdr3_nt: TGTGCCAGCGGTCGGACAGGGGCGTTTAGGGATGAGCAGTTCTTC; cdr3_aa: CASGRTGAFRDEQFF
v_call: TRBV27; j_call: TRBJ2-2; d_call: TRBD2; clone_size: -; cdr3_nt: TGTGCCAGCAGTGGAATACTTGGACTAGCGGGGGGCCCGAACACCGGGGAGCTGTTTTTT; cdr3_aa: CASSGILGLAGGPNTGELFF
v_call: TRBV7-6; j_call: TRBJ2-3; d_call: TRBD2; clone_size: -; cdr3_nt: TGTGCCAGCAGAACCGGGACTAGCGGGGGTGATACGCAGTATTTT; cdr3_aa: CASRTGTSGGDTQYF
v_call: TRBV7-6; j_call: TRBJ1-1; d_call: TRBD1; clone_size: -; cdr3_nt: TGTGCCAGCAGCTTAGGGGGTGGGACAGGGGGCGCAAGGACTGAAGCTTTCTTT; cdr3_aa: CASSLGGGTGGARTEAFF
v_call: TRBV11-3; j_call: TRBJ2-1; d_call: TRBD2; clone_size: -; cdr3_nt: TGTGCCAGCAGCCTGACTAGCGGGGGGGCTGGAAATGAGCAGTTCTTC; cdr3_aa: CASSLTSGGAGNEQFF
v_call: TRBV15; j_call: TRBJ2-1; d_call: -; clone_size: -; cdr3_nt: TGTGCCACCAGCAGAGATCGGACAGTACCCAATGAGCAGTTCTTC; cdr3_aa: CATSRDRTVPNEQFF
v_call: TRBV5-1; j_call: TRBJ2-7; d_call: -; clone_size: -; cdr3_nt: TGCGCCAGCAGCTTGGAATGGGCGACAAGGGGTCTTTACGAGCAGTACTTC; cdr3_aa: CASSLEWATRGLYEQYF
v_call: TRBV9; j_call: TRBJ1-1; d_call: -; clone_size: -; cdr3_nt: TGTGCCAGCAGCGTAGCAGTGAACACTGAAGCTTTCTTT; cdr3_aa: CASSVAVNTEAFF
v_call: TRBV9; j_call: TRBJ2-5; d_call: TRBD2; clone_size: -; cdr3_nt: TGTGCCAGCAGCACACGGACTAGCGGGGGGTCCAAGCAAGAGACCCAGTACTTC; cdr3_aa: CASSTRTSGGSKQETQYF
v_call: TRBV29-1; j_call: TRBJ1-1; d_call: -; clone_size: many; cdr3_nt: TGCAGCGTTGGAGGGGGGGAGACTGAAGCTTTCTTT; cdr3_aa: CSVGGGETEAFF
v_call: TRBV7-8; j_call: TRBJ2-7; d_call: TRBD2; clone_size: -; cdr3_nt: TGTGCCAGCATGACTAGCGGGGGGCCGGGTGAGCAGTACTTC; cdr3_aa: CASMTSGGPGEQYF
v_call: TRBV9; j_call: TRBJ2-7; d_call: TRBD2; clone_size: -; cdr3_nt: TGTGCCAGCAGCGTAGGGGGAGGGACCGAGCAGTACTTC; cdr3_aa: CASSVGGGTEQYF
v_call: TRBV19; j_call: TRBJ2-5; d_call: -; clone_size: -; cdr3_nt: TGTGCCAGTAGTGCGGGACTGACGTACCAAGAGACCCAGTACTTC; cdr3_aa: CASSAGLTYQETQYF
v_call: TRBV9; j_call: TRBJ1-6; d_call: TRBD1; clone_size: once; cdr3_nt: TGTGCCAGCAGCGACACAGGGGAATCACCCCTCCACTTT; cdr3_aa: CASSDTGESPLHF